A selection of T cell receptor beta chains follows, all from one sample in a study of blood T cell repertoires in COVID-19. Here immunoSEQ multiplex PCR was the method, and the copy in TCRdb shows in-frame clones only, minus some. Of some 69,000 clones listed, over 80% are singletons. Sequencing was carried out using peripheral blood. These receptors were taken from a woman between 55 and 75 years old with acute or convalescent COVID-19. CDR3s include the opening cysteine and the closing phenylalanine or tryptophan. A D gene is named only where the DNA matches it firmly. For some rows the clone size is stated as once, few or many, or as a class when expanded; others skip it.

clone_size	v_call	d_call	j_call	cdr3_aa	cdr3_nt
-	TRBV2	-	TRBJ2-2	CASRYGTSNTGELFF	TGTGCCAGCAGATATGGGACATCTAACACCGGGGAGCTGTTTTTT
-	TRBV6-2/TRBV6-3	TRBD2	TRBJ2-7	CASTPRGYGGSSYEQYF	TGTGCCAGCACCCCCCGGGGCTACGGCGGGAGCTCCTACGAGCAGTACTTC
-	TRBV18	TRBD1	TRBJ1-2	CASSPLDRSSYGYTF	TGTGCCAGCTCACCACTGGACAGGAGTTCGTATGGCTACACCTTC
-	TRBV4-2	-	TRBJ1-5	CASSQDRVGGNQPQHF	TGTGCCAGCAGCCAAGACAGGGTGGGTGGCAATCAGCCCCAGCATTTT
-	TRBV5-1	-	TRBJ1-2	CASSPRTDANYGYTF	TGCGCCAGCAGCCCTAGGACAGACGCTAACTATGGCTACACCTTC
few	TRBV15	-	TRBJ1-1	CATSVRHNTEAFF	TGTGCCACCAGCGTCAGACATAACACTGAAGCTTTCTTT
-	TRBV5-6	-	TRBJ2-2	CASSPGYQANTGELFF	TGTGCCAGCAGCCCAGGTTACCAAGCGAACACCGGGGAGCTGTTTTTT
once	TRBV5-1	TRBD1	TRBJ1-6	CASSPRTGLNYNSPLHF	TGCGCCAGCAGCCCAAGGACAGGACTAAACTATAATTCACCCCTCCACTTT
-	TRBV3-1/TRBV3-2	-	TRBJ1-4	CASSRRSGAGEEKLFF	TGTGCCAGCAGCCGCCGATCAGGGGCAGGGGAGGAAAAACTGTTTTTT
-	TRBV19	-	TRBJ2-3	CASSSGSTDTQYF	TGTGCCAGTAGTAGCGGGAGCACAGATACGCAGTATTTT
few	TRBV7-9	TRBD2	TRBJ2-3	CASSLKVRLAGKTDTQYF	TGTGCCAGCAGCCTAAAGGTGCGACTAGCGGGGAAAACAGATACGCAGTATTTT
-	TRBV2	TRBD1	TRBJ1-5	CASSRNRGGLSNQPQHF	TGTGCCAGCAGTCGGAACAGGGGTGGTCTCAGCAATCAGCCCCAGCATTTT
-	TRBV12-3/TRBV12-4	-	TRBJ1-2	CASSLTVGYTF	TGTGCCAGCAGTTTAACGGTTGGCTACACCTTC
-	TRBV27	TRBD1	TRBJ1-1	CASSFAGGGFTEAFF	TGTGCCAGCAGTTTCGCAGGGGGCGGATTCACTGAAGCTTTCTTT
-	TRBV9	TRBD1	TRBJ1-1	CASSPTGLGGTEAFF	TGTGCCAGCAGCCCGACAGGGTTGGGTGGCACTGAAGCTTTCTTT
-	TRBV5-6	TRBD1	TRBJ1-2	CASRPGGQSVYGYTF	TGTGCCAGCAGACCAGGGGGGCAGAGCGTCTATGGCTACACCTTC
once	TRBV19	-	TRBJ2-1	CASTTSSYNEQFF	TGTGCCAGTACCACCAGCTCCTACAATGAGCAGTTCTTC
-	TRBV27	TRBD2	TRBJ2-7	CASSLLAGDGEQYF	TGTGCCAGCAGTTTGCTAGCGGGAGACGGCGAGCAGTACTTC
-	TRBV7-2	-	TRBJ1-2	CASSLAGGGVRSYTF	TGTGCCAGCAGCTTAGCCGGGGGGGGAGTGAGGAGTTACACCTTC
-	TRBV24-1	-	TRBJ2-1	CATRKTGNNEQFF	TGTGCCACCAGAAAGACAGGAAACAATGAGCAGTTCTTC
once	TRBV9	-	TRBJ2-5	CASSVDRRGTQYF	TGTGCCAGCAGCGTGGACAGACGGGGGACCCAGTACTTC
-	TRBV30	-	TRBJ1-6	CAWSVPGNSPLHF	TGTGCCTGGAGTGTCCCAGGGAATTCACCCCTCCACTTT
few	TRBV10-3	-	TRBJ2-5	CAISEGSGQETQYF	TGTGCCATCAGTGAGGGAAGCGGGCAAGAGACCCAGTACTTC
-	TRBV6-1	-	TRBJ1-2	CASSVLIPGHYGYTF	TGTGCCAGCAGTGTACTCATTCCAGGGCATTATGGCTACACCTTC
-	TRBV7-2	-	TRBJ1-2	CASSSNQGGGYTF	TGTGCCAGCAGCTCAAATCAGGGTGGTGGCTACACCTTC
-	TRBV12-3/TRBV12-4	-	TRBJ1-5	CASQGGGNQPQHF	TGTGCCAGCCAGGGCGGAGGCAATCAGCCCCAGCATTTT
-	TRBV25-1	-	TRBJ1-5	CASAGTTSNQPQHF	TGTGCCAGCGCCGGGACAACTAGCAATCAGCCCCAGCATTTT
-	TRBV19	-	TRBJ1-6	CASSRGDFGSPLHF	TGTGCCAGTAGTCGGGGGGACTTCGGTTCACCCCTCCACTTT
-	TRBV3-1/TRBV3-2	TRBD1	TRBJ1-3	CASSQFDPRDRARNTIYF	TGTGCCAGCAGCCAATTTGACCCGCGGGACAGGGCTCGAAACACCATATATTTT